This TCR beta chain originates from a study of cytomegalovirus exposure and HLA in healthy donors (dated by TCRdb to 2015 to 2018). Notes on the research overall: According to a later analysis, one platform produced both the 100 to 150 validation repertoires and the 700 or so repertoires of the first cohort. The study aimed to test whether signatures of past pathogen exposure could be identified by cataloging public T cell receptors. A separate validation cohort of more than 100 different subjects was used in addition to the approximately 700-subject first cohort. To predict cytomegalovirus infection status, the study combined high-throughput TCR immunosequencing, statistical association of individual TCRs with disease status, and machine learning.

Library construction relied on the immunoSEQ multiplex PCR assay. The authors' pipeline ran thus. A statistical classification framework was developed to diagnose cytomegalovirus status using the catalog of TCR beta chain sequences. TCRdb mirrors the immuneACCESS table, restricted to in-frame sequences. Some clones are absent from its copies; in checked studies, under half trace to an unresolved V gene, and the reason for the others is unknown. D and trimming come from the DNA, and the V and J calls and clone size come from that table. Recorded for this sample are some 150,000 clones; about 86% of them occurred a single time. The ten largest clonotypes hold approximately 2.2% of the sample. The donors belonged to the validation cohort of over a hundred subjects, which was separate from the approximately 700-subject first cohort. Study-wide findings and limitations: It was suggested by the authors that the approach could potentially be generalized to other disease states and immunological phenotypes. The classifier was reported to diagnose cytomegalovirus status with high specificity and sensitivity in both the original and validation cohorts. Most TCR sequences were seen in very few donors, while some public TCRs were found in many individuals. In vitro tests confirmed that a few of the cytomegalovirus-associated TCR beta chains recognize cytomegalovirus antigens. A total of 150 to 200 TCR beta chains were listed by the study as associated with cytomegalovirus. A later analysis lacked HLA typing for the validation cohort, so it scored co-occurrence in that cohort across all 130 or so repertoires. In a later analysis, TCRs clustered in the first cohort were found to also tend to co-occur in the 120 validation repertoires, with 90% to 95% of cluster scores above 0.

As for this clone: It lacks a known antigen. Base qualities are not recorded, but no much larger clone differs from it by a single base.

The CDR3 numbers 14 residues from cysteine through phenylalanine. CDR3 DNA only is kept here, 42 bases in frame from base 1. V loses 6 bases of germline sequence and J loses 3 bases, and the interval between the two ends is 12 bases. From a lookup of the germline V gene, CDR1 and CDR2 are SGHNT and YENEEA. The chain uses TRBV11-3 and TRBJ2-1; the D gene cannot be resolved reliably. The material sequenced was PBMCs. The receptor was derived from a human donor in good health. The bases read TGTGCCAGCAGTTATGACTGGGTCTACAATGAGCAGTTCTTC. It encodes CASSYDWVYNEQFF.